The 23 T cell receptor beta chains below come from one sample, sequenced in a study of T cell responses to AZD1222 COVID-19 vaccine. The repertoire was sequenced with immunoSEQ multiplex PCR; TCRdb's copy has only in-frame clones and lacks some. Of fewer than 200,000 clones detected, approximately 94% appear once; the ten largest clones hold under 2%. Sequenced here: peripheral blood, sampled 28 days after the second AZD1222 dose. These receptor sequences come from an adult who received the AZD1222 COVID-19 vaccine.

The chain employs TRBV30 and TRBJ1-1; D is unresolved. Trimming pared 8 bases from V and 1 base from J, leaving 14 bases between. The CDR3 has 13 residues. Germline V lookup: CDR1 GTSNPN, CDR2 SVGIG (reference sequence). The CDR3 here is CARNRLQNTEAFF. The CDR3 nucleotides read TGTGCCCGGAACCGCCTCCAGAACACTGAAGCTTTCTTT.

This chain joins TRBV5-6 and TRBJ1-2, with D unclear. Trimming removed 0 bases at V and 0 bases at J, with 3 bases between. The CDR3 has 13 amino acids. Germline V gene data show CDR1 as SGHDT and CDR2 as YYEEEE. CDR3: CASSLVSNYGYTF. The CDR3 DNA follows: TGTGCCAGCAGCTTGGTATCTAACTATGGCTACACCTTC.

This clone was observed a single time. The CDR3 is CASSQENRGYTF. DNA for the CDR3: TGTGCCAGCAGCCAAGAAAACAGGGGCTACACCTTC. The J gene is TRBJ1-2, the V gene TRBV3-1 (or the pseudogene TRBV3-2); tentatively, D is TRBD1 (5 bases). Trimming left V 0 bases short and J 8 bases short, with 7 bases between. The CDR3 has 12 residues. The germline CDR1 and CDR2 sequences are LGHDT and YNNKEL (reference sequence).

The chain recombines TRBV2 with TRBJ2-1; D unclear. Germline-derived CDR1 and CDR2 are SNHLY and FYNNEI. Trimming took off 6 bases at V and 0 bases at J, with 12 bases between the two ends. CDR3 size: 15 residues. The CDR3 sequence is CASRSPASSYNEQFF. CDR3 nucleotide sequence: TGTGCCAGCAGATCCCCCGCGAGCTCCTACAATGAGCAGTTCTTC.

The chain combines TRBV2 with TRBJ2-7, with D hard to call. Deletions cut 6 bases from V and 3 bases from J, with 3 bases between. This CDR3 contains 10 residues. CDR1 is SNHLY, CDR2 FYNNEI, per germline. The CDR3: CASRYYEQYF. The CDR3 DNA is TGTGCCAGCAGATACTACGAGCAGTACTTC.

The V call is TRBV7-3, the J call TRBJ2-3; D call uncertain. Trimming took 1 base from V and 4 from J, leaving 6 bases between them. The CDR3 has 13 amino acids. Per the germline V gene, CDR1 is SGHTA and CDR2 is FQGTGA. The DNA for the CDR3 is TGTGCCAGCAGCTTAAGAACCCCAGATACGCAGTATTTT. It translates to CASSLRTPDTQYF.

The chain is built from TRBV7-9 and TRBJ1-1; D may be TRBD1 (6 bases). V was pared by 1 base and J by 7 bases, with 19 bases between. The CDR3 covers 16 residues. CDR1 is SEHNR and CDR2 is FQNEAQ in the germline V gene (reference sequence). CDR3 in amino acids: CASSLVIRTDGFEAFF. The CDR3, as DNA: TGTGCCAGCAGCTTAGTGATCCGGACAGATGGCTTTGAAGCTTTCTTT.

This chain's CDR3 is CASSFDSEAFF. CDR3 in DNA: TGTGCCAGCAGCTTTGACAGTGAAGCTTTCTTT. The chain uses TRBV7-9 and TRBJ1-1, with a possible D match to TRBD1 (5 bases). This CDR3 contains 11 residues. V lost 3 bases and J 7 bases, leaving 6 bases between the germline ends. CDR1 is SEHNR and CDR2 is FQNEAQ in the germline V gene (reference sequence).

The rearrangement joins TRBV10-3 to TRBJ2-2; 9 nucleotides align to TRBD2. V was clipped by 4 bases and J by 6 bases; unmatched bases: 9. The CDR3 spans 16 residues. The germline CDR1 and CDR2 sequences are ENHRY and SYGVKD. CDR3 sequence: CAISALAGSKAGELFF. Here the CDR3 DNA reads TGTGCCATCAGTGCTCTAGCGGGAAGTAAGGCCGGGGAGCTGTTTTTT.

The chain employs TRBV6-5 and TRBJ1-5; D not certain. This CDR3 is 12 amino acids long. Per the germline V gene, CDR1 is MNHEY and CDR2 is SVGAGI. V gave up 7 bases and J gave up 7 bases, with 11 bases separating them. The CDR3 protein is CASTVAKQPQHF. Here the CDR3 DNA reads TGTGCCAGCACGGTCGCGAAACAGCCCCAGCATTTT.

The V and J genes are TRBV11-2 and TRBJ2-7, with 7 bases aligning to TRBD2. The ends lost 1 base at V and 6 bases at J; junction bases unmatched: 12. The germline gives CDR1 SGHAT, CDR2 FQNNGV. This CDR3 spans 16 amino acids. CDR3 in DNA: TGTGCCAGCAGCTTAGGCCTACTAGCGCCTTTGGGCGAGCAGTACTTC. Translating gives CASSLGLLAPLGEQYF.

In its sample, this clone was seen once. The genes are TRBV5-8 and TRBJ1-3, with D hard to call. V shed 3 bases and J shed 4 bases, with 5 bases lying between them. Germline V gene data show CDR1 as SGHTS and CDR2 as YDEGEE. CDR3 size: 12 residues. The CDR3 sequence is CASSSGGNTIYF. Here the CDR3 DNA reads TGTGCCAGCAGCTCCGGAGGAAACACCATATATTTT.

V usage is TRBV18 and J usage is TRBJ1-1; 7 bases agree with TRBD1. CDR3 length: 17 amino acids. The V segment lost 2 bases and the J segment 4 bases; nucleotides outside the gene matches: 13. CDR1 is KGHSH and CDR2 is LQKENI in the germline V gene. CDR3 sequence: CASSPELGGRGGTEAFF. In DNA, the CDR3 is TGTGCCAGCTCACCAGAACTTGGGGGCAGGGGGGGCACTGAAGCTTTCTTT. Complete variable domain (other parts from reference TRBV18 and TRBJ1-1): NAGVMQNPRHLVRRRGQEARLRCSPMKGHSHVYWYRQLPEEGLKFMVYLQKENIIDESGMPKERFSAEFPKEGPSILRIQQVVRGDSAAYFCASSPELGGRGGTEAFFGQGTRLTVV.

The V and J genes are TRBV2 and TRBJ2-5; D gene ambiguous. There are 12 residues in the CDR3. Trimming removed 0 bases at V and 5 bases at J, with 4 bases between. Germline CDR1 is SNHLY and CDR2 is FYNNEI. This chain's CDR3 is CASSEARETQYF. The DNA of the CDR3 is TGTGCCAGCAGTGAAGCCAGGGAGACCCAGTACTTC.

The J gene is TRBJ2-7, the V gene TRBV5-5; D uncertain. The germline V gene has CDR1 SGHKS and CDR2 YYEKEE (reference sequence). The CDR3 length is 12 residues. V was cut by 5 bases and J by 7 bases, with 13 bases left in between. The CDR3 spells CASRGETFEQYF. DNA for the CDR3: TGTGCCAGCAGAGGCGAGACTTTTGAGCAGTACTTC.

The rearrangement uses TRBV28 and TRBJ1-2; no clear D gene. Deletions cut 2 bases from V and 8 bases from J, with 18 bases between. There are 15 residues in the CDR3. The germline gives CDR1 MDHEN, CDR2 SYDVKM. In nucleotides, the CDR3 is TGTGCCAGCAGTTTAATAGCATTGGGAGCAGCCGGCTACACCTTC. Its translation: CASSLIALGAAGYTF.

This chain connects TRBV11-3 to TRBJ1-2; the D gene is possibly TRBD1 (6 bases). Germline V gene data show CDR1 as SGHNT and CDR2 as YENEEA. Trimming took 5 bases from V and 3 from J, leaving 19 bases between them. This CDR3 is built from 16 residues. The CDR3 region is CASSDHLLSGDYGYTF. CDR3 bases: TGTGCCAGCAGCGACCACCTCCTCTCAGGGGACTATGGCTACACCTTC.

The chain uses TRBV5-5 and TRBJ2-1, with D uncertain. This CDR3 region has 15 residues. V was pared by 4 bases and J by 4 bases, with 15 bases between. Germline values: CDR1 SGHKS, CDR2 YYEKEE (reference sequence). This CDR3 reads CASSLDRYTYNEQFF. In DNA form, the CDR3 reads TGTGCCAGCAGCCTCGACCGCTACACGTACAATGAGCAGTTCTTC.

The chain has TRBV5-1 and TRBJ2-3; possible D gene TRBD2, 5 bases. The germline gives CDR1 SGHRS, CDR2 YFSETQ. This CDR3 has 17 residues. Trimming removed 0 bases from V and 0 bases from J, with 14 bases in between. The CDR3 nucleotides read TGCGCCAGCAGCTTGGTAGGGCGAGGGCAAAGCACAGATACGCAGTATTTT. Translating it yields CASSLVGRGQSTDTQYF. Full variable domain (rest looked up from reference TRBV5-1 and TRBJ2-3): KAGVTQTPRYLIKTRGQQVTLSCSPISGHRSVSWYQQTPGQGLQFLFEYFSETQRNKGNFPGRFSGRQFSNSRSEMNVSTLELGDSALYLCASSLVGRGQSTDTQYFGPGTRLTVL.

The V call is TRBV28, the J call TRBJ2-4, with no clear D. The germline V gene has CDR1 MDHEN and CDR2 SYDVKM. V gave up 4 bases and J gave up 15 bases, with 16 bases separating them. The CDR3 consists of 12 residues. CDR3 bases: TGTGCCAGCAGTTCTCTACCTAGACTCCCGTACTTC. Its protein is CASSSLPRLPYF.

This clone showed up just a few times. This chain uses TRBV7-9 with TRBJ1-3; no clear D. CDR1 is SEHNR, CDR2 FQNEAQ, per germline (reference sequence). Trimming removed 1 base from V and 3 bases from J, with 10 bases in between. CDR3 length: 15 residues. DNA for the CDR3: TGTGCCAGCAGCTTAGTGGGTATCAGTGGAAACACCATATATTTT. Its protein product is CASSLVGISGNTIYF.

For the CDR3, the DNA is TGTGCCAGCAGCCAAGCCCGGGACAGATATCAGCCCCAGCATTTT. Translation gives CASSQARDRYQPQHF. This chain connects TRBV6-6 to TRBJ1-5; 7 bases are a match to TRBD1. CDR1 MNHNY and CDR2 SVGAGI come from the germline V gene (reference sequence). Losses at the gene ends were 6 bases for V and 5 bases for J; bases not matched to a gene: 10. CDR3 length: 15 amino acids.

The CDR3 loop reads CASSQGSMGQGPQHF. The CDR3 DNA is TGTGCCAGCAGCCAAGGATCGATGGGTCAAGGACCCCAGCATTTT. The J gene is TRBJ1-5, the V gene TRBV4-2, with no clear D. V lost 1 base to trimming and J lost 10 bases, with 17 bases between them. Germline V gene sequence: CDR1 LGHNA, CDR2 YNFKEQ. The CDR3 contains 15 residues.